The 8 T cell receptor beta chains given below trace back to one sample, sequenced in a study of OX40 agonist ivuxolimab in advanced cancers. Here immunoSEQ multiplex PCR was the method, and the copy in TCRdb shows in-frame clones only, minus some. In the table there are more than 70,000 clones, approximately 94% of which are singletons. Source: CD4+ or CD8+ T cells sorted from blood, taken in a trial of the OX40 agonist ivuxolimab. These receptors were collected from an adult with an advanced solid tumor such as melanoma, head and neck, liver or kidney cancer.

The chain recombines TRBV19 with TRBJ2-7; D not resolved. Germline CDR1 is LNHDA and CDR2 is SQIVND (reference sequence). The CDR3 contains 13 residues. V gave up 4 bases and J gave up 3 bases, with 10 bases separating them. CDR3 region: CASSTTAFYEQYF. For the CDR3, the DNA is TGTGCCAGTAGTACAACTGCTTTCTACGAGCAGTACTTC.

The rearrangement links TRBV27 to TRBJ2-7, with 9 bases aligning to TRBD1. CDR1 and CDR2 from the germline V gene are MNHEY and SMNVEV (reference sequence). With V trimmed by 5 bases and J by 3 bases, 8 bases remained unmatched. The length of the CDR3 is 15 residues. The CDR3 sequence: CASSPQGALSYEQYF. DNA for the CDR3: TGTGCCAGCAGTCCACAGGGGGCGCTTAGCTACGAGCAGTACTTC.

This sequence joins TRBV2 and TRBJ1-1; D perhaps matches TRBD1 (5 bases). CDR3 length: 14 residues. V lost 1 base to trimming and J lost 4 bases, with 10 bases between them. The germline gives CDR1 SNHLY, CDR2 FYNNEI. Written as DNA, the CDR3 is TGTGCCAGCAGTGAAGTGGGGGTTAGCACTGAAGCTTTCTTT. Encoded protein: CASSEVGVSTEAFF.

This chain connects TRBV10-3 to TRBJ2-3; weak D call: TRBD1 (5 bases). Per the germline V gene, CDR1 is ENHRY and CDR2 is SYGVKD. The CDR3 extends over 15 amino acids. V shed 2 bases and J shed 2 bases, with 11 bases lying between them. The CDR3 reads CAISEAGRTTDTQYF. In DNA form, the CDR3 reads TGTGCCATCAGTGAGGCAGGGCGTACCACAGATACGCAGTATTTT.

CDR3: CASSSTGGTNEKLFF. DNA of the CDR3: TGTGCCAGCAGTTCGACAGGAGGGACTAATGAAAAACTGTTTTTT. The chain couples TRBV6-5 to TRBJ1-4, with D possibly being TRBD1 (6 bases). Germline CDR1 and CDR2: MNHEY and SVGAGI. There are 15 residues in the CDR3. V shed 4 bases and J shed 2 bases, with 11 bases lying between them.

In this sample, this clone turned up a few times. The chain recombines TRBV29-1 with TRBJ1-1, with a weak D call TRBD1 (5 bases). The CDR3 extends over 14 amino acids. V was trimmed by 4 bases and J by 3 bases, leaving 15 bases between them. The germline gives CDR1 SQVTM, CDR2 ANQGSEA. This CDR3 is CSVVGIRGDTEAFF. Here the CDR3 DNA reads TGCAGCGTTGTGGGGATCCGAGGGGACACTGAAGCTTTCTTT.

J is TRBJ1-1 and V is TRBV5-1, with TRBD1 matching over 7 bases. This CDR3 is built from 16 residues. V shed 0 bases, J shed 4 bases, and the junction held 9 bases outside the gene matches. Germline assignment: CDR1 SGHRS and CDR2 YFSETQ. CDR3 sequence: CASSLGEGARGTEAFF. The CDR3 coding sequence is TGCGCCAGCAGCTTGGGTGAGGGGGCTCGGGGCACTGAAGCTTTCTTT.

This sequence joins TRBV30 and TRBJ1-1; D unresolved. Germline assignment: CDR1 GTSNPN and CDR2 SVGIG (reference sequence). The germline V and J ends were trimmed by 1 base and 6 bases, with 12 bases remaining between them. The CDR3 is made up of 13 amino acids. CDR3: CAWSAGSLPEAFF. In DNA, the CDR3 is TGTGCCTGGAGTGCGGGGTCTTTACCTGAAGCTTTCTTT.